The 13 T cell receptor beta chains presented below share a single source sample, sequenced in a study of T cell responses to AZD1222 COVID-19 vaccine. Assay used: immunoSEQ multiplex PCR; TCRdb lists only in-frame clones, some missing. Found here are about 85,000 clones, around 88% of them singletons; the top ten hold about a tenth. The sample here was peripheral blood, taken on day 0 of MenACWY control vaccination. Source of these receptors: an adult in good health.

This chain joins TRBV5-1 and TRBJ2-6; TRBD1 agrees at 7 bases. Germline CDR1 SGHRS, CDR2 YFSETQ. After removal of 5 bases from V and 0 bases from J, the junction contained 5 bases not matched to a gene. The length of the CDR3 is 16 residues. CDR3 region: CASRRDSHSGANVLTF. DNA of the CDR3: TGCGCCAGCAGACGGGACAGCCACTCTGGGGCCAACGTCCTGACTTTC.

The V gene is TRBV29-1, the J gene TRBJ1-3; D is possibly TRBD1 (5 bases). Germline CDR1 and CDR2: SQVTM and ANQGSEA. V lost 4 bases and J 0 bases, leaving 10 bases between the germline ends. The CDR3 spans 14 residues. The CDR3 DNA sequence: TGCAGCGTTGTCCCCCAGGGCTCTGGAAACACCATATATTTT. As protein: CSVVPQGSGNTIYF.

CDR3 amino acids: CASSSRGAGGEKLFF. The DNA of the CDR3 is TGTGCCAGCAGCTCCCGGGGGGCAGGTGGTGAAAAACTGTTTTTT. This rearrangement joins TRBV7-9 to TRBJ1-4; possibly TRBD1 for D (6 bases). Germline CDR1 SEHNR, CDR2 FQNEAQ (reference sequence). Trimming removed 4 bases at V and 7 bases at J, with 16 bases between. The CDR3 totals 15 residues.

This chain links TRBV12-3 or TRBV12-4 with TRBJ2-3; D ambiguous. The V gene lost 4 bases and the J gene lost 2 bases, with 1 base spanning the gap. The CDR3 contains 11 residues. The CDR3 spells CASSSTDTQYF. CDR3 coding DNA: TGTGCCAGCAGTTCCACAGATACGCAGTATTTT.

The J gene is TRBJ1-5, the V gene TRBV2; perhaps TRBD1 as D (6 bases). This CDR3 has 15 residues. Trimming pared 1 base from V and 4 bases from J, leaving 11 bases between. The germline V gene has CDR1 SNHLY and CDR2 FYNNEI. The CDR3 sequence: CASSEEQGNNQPQHF. In DNA, the CDR3 is TGTGCCAGCAGTGAAGAACAGGGAAATAATCAGCCCCAGCATTTT.

J is TRBJ1-1 and V is TRBV29-1; D remains unclear. V lost 7 bases, J lost 4 bases, and 10 bases lay in between. The CDR3 is 11 amino acids. Germline V gene data show CDR1 as SQVTM and CDR2 as ANQGSEA. CDR3 DNA: TGCAGCGCAGAGGTGGGCACTGAAGCTTTCTTT. Translated: CSAEVGTEAFF.

V is TRBV30 and J is TRBJ1-1, with 8 bases matching TRBD1. The CDR3 spans 14 residues. V dropped 5 bases and J dropped 1; count of bases not matched to a gene: 6. CDR1 and CDR2 from the germline V gene are GTSNPN and SVGIG (reference sequence). In nucleotides, the CDR3 is TGTGCCTGGTTTCCTACAGGGGGGAACACTGAAGCTTTCTTT. The encoded protein is CAWFPTGGNTEAFF.

This chain uses TRBV7-9 with TRBJ1-1; 8 bases match TRBD1. Germline loops: CDR1 SEHNR, CDR2 FQNEAQ (reference sequence). CDR3 length: 14 residues. V dropped 5 bases and J dropped 0; count of bases not matched to a gene: 2. CDR3 nucleotide sequence: TGTGCCAGCAGCCGACAGGGGCTGAACACTGAAGCTTTCTTT. Its translation: CASSRQGLNTEAFF.

The CDR3 nucleotides are TGTGCCAGCAGCTTGCCTTCGCGGGGACAAGAGCAGTTCTTC. This sequence encodes CASSLPSRGQEQFF. The genes are TRBV5-5 and TRBJ2-1; the D call may be TRBD1 or TRBD2 (6 bases each). The CDR3 runs to 14 residues. Trimming pared 1 base from V and 10 bases from J, leaving 15 bases between. From germline, CDR1 is SGHKS and CDR2 YYEKEE (reference sequence).

The chain carries TRBV18 and TRBJ2-5; possible D gene TRBD2, 6 bases. This CDR3 has 13 residues. V was cut by 3 bases and J by 5 bases, with 10 bases left in between. Per germline, CDR1 KGHSH and CDR2 LQKENI. In DNA, the CDR3 is TGTGCCAGCTCACCCCGCCGGGGGGAGACCCAGTACTTC. Translating it yields CASSPRRGETQYF.

V usage is TRBV27 and J usage is TRBJ1-2, with TRBD1 as a possible D gene (5 bases). This CDR3 contains 15 residues. Trimming took 5 bases from V and 0 from J, leaving 13 bases between them. Germline CDR1 MNHEY, CDR2 SMNVEV (reference sequence). Written as DNA, the CDR3 is TGTGCCAGCAGTCCGGGACTGGGGTCTAACTATGGCTACACCTTC. Translating gives CASSPGLGSNYGYTF.

This clone was seen just once. The chain recombines TRBV29-1 with TRBJ2-3; the D gene could be TRBD1 or TRBD2 (7 bases each). Trimming removed 2 bases at V and 0 bases at J, with 18 bases between. CDR1 SQVTM and CDR2 ANQGSEA come from the germline V gene. The CDR3 runs to 17 residues. Here the CDR3 reads CSVERQGGTDSTDTQYF. In DNA, the CDR3 is TGCAGCGTTGAACGCCAGGGAGGGACAGATAGCACAGATACGCAGTATTTT.

The V call is TRBV30, the J call TRBJ1-1, with D possibly being TRBD1 (5 bases). The CDR3 totals 14 residues. Germline lookup yields CDR1 GTSNPN and CDR2 SVGIG (reference sequence). The ends were cut back, 3 bases at V and 2 bases at J, with 13 bases in the middle. This CDR3 reads CAWRIRGINTEAFF. Here the CDR3 DNA reads TGTGCCTGGAGAATAAGGGGCATTAACACTGAAGCTTTCTTT.